What follows are 2 T cell receptor beta chains derived from one specimen sequenced in a study of blood T cell repertoires in COVID-19. Some clones are missing from TCRdb's copy, which holds only in-frame ones; the method was immunoSEQ multiplex PCR. In the table there are about 74,000 clones, around 75% of which are singletons. Sequencing was carried out using peripheral blood. The receptor set was obtained from a man aged 65 to 79 with acute or convalescent COVID-19.

This clone was seen a few times. The CDR3 loop is CASTSGTGNTGELFF. The DNA for the CDR3 is TGTGCCAGCACCTCCGGGACAGGGAACACCGGGGAGCTGTTTTTT. The rearrangement joins TRBV6-6 to TRBJ2-2; 8 nucleotides line up with TRBD1. Germline values: CDR1 MNHNY, CDR2 SVGAGI (reference sequence). V lost 7 bases and J lost 1; bases outside the gene matches: 5. The CDR3 runs to 15 residues.

The sample holds a few counts of this clone. The chain employs TRBV2 and TRBJ2-7; no definite D call. Per the germline V gene, CDR1 is SNHLY and CDR2 is FYNNEI. Trimming removed 6 bases from V and 2 bases from J, with 11 bases in between. The CDR3 extends over 13 amino acids. CDR3: CASRSAGAYEQYF. For the CDR3, the DNA is TGTGCCAGCAGATCAGCAGGCGCCTACGAGCAGTACTTC.